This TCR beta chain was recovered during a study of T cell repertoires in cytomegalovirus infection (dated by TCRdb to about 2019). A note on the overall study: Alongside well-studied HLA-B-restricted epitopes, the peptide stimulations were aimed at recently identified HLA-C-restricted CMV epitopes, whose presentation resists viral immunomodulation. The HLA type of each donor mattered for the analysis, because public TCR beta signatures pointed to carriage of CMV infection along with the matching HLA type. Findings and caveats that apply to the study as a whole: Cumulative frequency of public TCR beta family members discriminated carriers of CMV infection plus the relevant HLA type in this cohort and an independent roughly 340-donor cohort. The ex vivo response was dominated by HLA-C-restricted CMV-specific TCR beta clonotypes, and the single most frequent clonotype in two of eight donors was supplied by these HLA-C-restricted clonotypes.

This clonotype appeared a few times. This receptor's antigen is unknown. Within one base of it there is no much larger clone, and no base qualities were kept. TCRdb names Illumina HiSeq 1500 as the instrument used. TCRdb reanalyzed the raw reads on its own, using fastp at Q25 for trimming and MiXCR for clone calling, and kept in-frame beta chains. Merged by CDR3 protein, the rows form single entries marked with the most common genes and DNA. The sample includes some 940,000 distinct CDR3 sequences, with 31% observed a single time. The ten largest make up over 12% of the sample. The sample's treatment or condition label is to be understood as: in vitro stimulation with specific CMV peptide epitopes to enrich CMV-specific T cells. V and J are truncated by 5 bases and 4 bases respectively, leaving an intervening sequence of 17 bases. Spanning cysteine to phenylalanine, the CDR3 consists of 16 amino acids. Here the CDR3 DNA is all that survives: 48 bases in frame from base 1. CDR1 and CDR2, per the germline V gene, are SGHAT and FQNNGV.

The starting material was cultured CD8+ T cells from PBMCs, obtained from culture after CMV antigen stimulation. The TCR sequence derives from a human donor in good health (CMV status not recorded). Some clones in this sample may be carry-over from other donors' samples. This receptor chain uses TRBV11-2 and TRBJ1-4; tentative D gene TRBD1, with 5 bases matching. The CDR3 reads CASSLGLTALNEKLFF. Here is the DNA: TGTGCCAGCAGCCTAGGATTGACAGCACTTAATGAAAAACTGTTTTTT.